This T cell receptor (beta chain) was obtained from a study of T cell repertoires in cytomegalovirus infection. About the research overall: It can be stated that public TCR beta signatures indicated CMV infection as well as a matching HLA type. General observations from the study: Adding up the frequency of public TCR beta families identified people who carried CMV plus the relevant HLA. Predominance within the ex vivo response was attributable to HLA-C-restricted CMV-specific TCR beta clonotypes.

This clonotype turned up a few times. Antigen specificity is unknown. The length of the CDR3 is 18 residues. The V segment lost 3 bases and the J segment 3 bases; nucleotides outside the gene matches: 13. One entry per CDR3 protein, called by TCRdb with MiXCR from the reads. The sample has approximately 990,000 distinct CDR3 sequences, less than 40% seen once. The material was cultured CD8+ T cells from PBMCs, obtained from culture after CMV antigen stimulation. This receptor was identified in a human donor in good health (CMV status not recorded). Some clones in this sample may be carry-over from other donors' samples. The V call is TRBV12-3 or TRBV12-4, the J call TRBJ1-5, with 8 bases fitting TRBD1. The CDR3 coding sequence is TGTGCCAGCAGTTTCTGGGCAGGGGGCAGGGTGGACAATCAGCCCCAGCATTTT. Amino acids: CASSFWAGGRVDNQPQHF.